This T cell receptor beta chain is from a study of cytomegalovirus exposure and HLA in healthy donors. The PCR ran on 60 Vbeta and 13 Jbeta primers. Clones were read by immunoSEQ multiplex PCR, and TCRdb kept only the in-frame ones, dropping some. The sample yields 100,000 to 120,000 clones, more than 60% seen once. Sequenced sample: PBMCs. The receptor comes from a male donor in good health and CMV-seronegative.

CDR3 coding DNA: TGTGCCAGCAGCTTAGGTGTGGGGAGCTCTGGAAACACCATATATTTT. Translated: CASSLGVGSSGNTIYF. V and J are TRBV7-2 and TRBJ1-3; D unresolved. Germline CDR1 and CDR2: SGHTA and FQGNSA. Trimming stripped 1 base from V and 0 bases from J, with 10 bases between. There are 16 residues in the CDR3.